A selection of T cell receptor beta chains follows, all from one sample in a study of beta chain features in type 1 diabetes. Using immunoSEQ multiplex PCR, the repertoire was profiled, and TCRdb retains in-frame clones only, with some absent. This table has 350,000 or so clones, 20% appearing once. Sequenced: naive CD4+ T cells from blood. Receptors were obtained from a woman aged 18-29 years in good health. Both conserved end residues are part of each CDR3.

V gene	J gene	CDR3 protein
TRBV5-4	TRBJ1-1	CASSLGRWAEAFF
TRBV5-1	TRBJ2-1	CASSFTQGERNEQFF
TRBV4-1	TRBJ2-3	CASSQVGQRTTDTQYF
TRBV4-3	TRBJ2-6	CASSQGGTGGAGGANVLTF
TRBV4-1	TRBJ2-5	CASSQRDSQETQYF
TRBV4-1	TRBJ2-3	CASSHKLLEHTQYF
TRBV11-1	TRBJ1-2	CASSLEGYGYTF
TRBV5-1	TRBJ2-5	CASWDRQETQYF
TRBV5-8	TRBJ1-5	CASSGGAVDREDITRPQHF
TRBV29-1	TRBJ1-4	CSVSVQGGEKLFF
TRBV4-1	TRBJ2-7	CASSQGGGRTYEQYF